This TCR beta chain was obtained from a study of regulatory T cells in long-lasting Graves disease. The study's findings and limits: Persistent disease preferred TRBV28, TRBJ1-2 and TRBJ2-5. Relative to new patients (approximately 1,000), persistent patients exhibited greater sharing of public clonotypes (about 3,000).

As for this clonotype: Its specificity is not known.

The sample's time point: newly diagnosed GD, antithyroid drugs for less than 3 months. PBMC-extracted RNA yielded the TCR library. Patients of an endocrinology department in Xi'an, China, were included. Arm-PCR with iRepertoire HTBI primers amplified the CDR3 regions for these TCR beta libraries. One entry per CDR3 protein, called by TCRdb with MiXCR from the multiplex PCR reads. Seen here are hundreds of thousands of distinct CDR3 sequences, around 13% observed once, and the top ten hold almost 9%. The CDR3 spans 15 residues. Trimming stripped 4 bases from V and 5 bases from J, with 21 bases between. Germline loops: CDR1 DFQATT, CDR2 SNEGSKA (reference sequence). These same records also appear under a second study, on T cells in Graves' hyperthyroidism and ophthalmopathy.

The clonotype originates from a woman aged 25-40 years with Graves disease. The chain is built from TRBV20-1 and TRBJ2-7, with D tentatively TRBD1 (5 bases). Source: peripheral blood mononuclear cells (PBMCs), taken at new diagnosis, from a patient treated with antithyroid drugs. For the CDR3, the DNA is TGCAGTGCTACCAAAAGGGGTGGGATAGTGGACGAGCAGTACTTC. It yields the protein CSATKRGGIVDEQYF.